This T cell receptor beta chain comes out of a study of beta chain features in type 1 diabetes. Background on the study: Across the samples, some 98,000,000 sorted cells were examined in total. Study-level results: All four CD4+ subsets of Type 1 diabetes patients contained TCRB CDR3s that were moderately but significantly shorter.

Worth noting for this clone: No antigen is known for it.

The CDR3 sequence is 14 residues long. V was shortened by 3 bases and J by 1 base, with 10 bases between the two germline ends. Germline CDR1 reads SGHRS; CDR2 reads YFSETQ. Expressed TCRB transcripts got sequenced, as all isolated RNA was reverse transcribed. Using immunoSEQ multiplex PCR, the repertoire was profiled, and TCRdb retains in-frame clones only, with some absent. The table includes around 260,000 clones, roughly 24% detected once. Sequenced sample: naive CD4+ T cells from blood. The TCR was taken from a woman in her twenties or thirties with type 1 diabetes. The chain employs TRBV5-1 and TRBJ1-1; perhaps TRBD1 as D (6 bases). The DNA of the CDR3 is TGCGCCAGCAGCTCAAACAGGGCGAACACTGAAGCTTTCTTT. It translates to CASSSNRANTEAFF.